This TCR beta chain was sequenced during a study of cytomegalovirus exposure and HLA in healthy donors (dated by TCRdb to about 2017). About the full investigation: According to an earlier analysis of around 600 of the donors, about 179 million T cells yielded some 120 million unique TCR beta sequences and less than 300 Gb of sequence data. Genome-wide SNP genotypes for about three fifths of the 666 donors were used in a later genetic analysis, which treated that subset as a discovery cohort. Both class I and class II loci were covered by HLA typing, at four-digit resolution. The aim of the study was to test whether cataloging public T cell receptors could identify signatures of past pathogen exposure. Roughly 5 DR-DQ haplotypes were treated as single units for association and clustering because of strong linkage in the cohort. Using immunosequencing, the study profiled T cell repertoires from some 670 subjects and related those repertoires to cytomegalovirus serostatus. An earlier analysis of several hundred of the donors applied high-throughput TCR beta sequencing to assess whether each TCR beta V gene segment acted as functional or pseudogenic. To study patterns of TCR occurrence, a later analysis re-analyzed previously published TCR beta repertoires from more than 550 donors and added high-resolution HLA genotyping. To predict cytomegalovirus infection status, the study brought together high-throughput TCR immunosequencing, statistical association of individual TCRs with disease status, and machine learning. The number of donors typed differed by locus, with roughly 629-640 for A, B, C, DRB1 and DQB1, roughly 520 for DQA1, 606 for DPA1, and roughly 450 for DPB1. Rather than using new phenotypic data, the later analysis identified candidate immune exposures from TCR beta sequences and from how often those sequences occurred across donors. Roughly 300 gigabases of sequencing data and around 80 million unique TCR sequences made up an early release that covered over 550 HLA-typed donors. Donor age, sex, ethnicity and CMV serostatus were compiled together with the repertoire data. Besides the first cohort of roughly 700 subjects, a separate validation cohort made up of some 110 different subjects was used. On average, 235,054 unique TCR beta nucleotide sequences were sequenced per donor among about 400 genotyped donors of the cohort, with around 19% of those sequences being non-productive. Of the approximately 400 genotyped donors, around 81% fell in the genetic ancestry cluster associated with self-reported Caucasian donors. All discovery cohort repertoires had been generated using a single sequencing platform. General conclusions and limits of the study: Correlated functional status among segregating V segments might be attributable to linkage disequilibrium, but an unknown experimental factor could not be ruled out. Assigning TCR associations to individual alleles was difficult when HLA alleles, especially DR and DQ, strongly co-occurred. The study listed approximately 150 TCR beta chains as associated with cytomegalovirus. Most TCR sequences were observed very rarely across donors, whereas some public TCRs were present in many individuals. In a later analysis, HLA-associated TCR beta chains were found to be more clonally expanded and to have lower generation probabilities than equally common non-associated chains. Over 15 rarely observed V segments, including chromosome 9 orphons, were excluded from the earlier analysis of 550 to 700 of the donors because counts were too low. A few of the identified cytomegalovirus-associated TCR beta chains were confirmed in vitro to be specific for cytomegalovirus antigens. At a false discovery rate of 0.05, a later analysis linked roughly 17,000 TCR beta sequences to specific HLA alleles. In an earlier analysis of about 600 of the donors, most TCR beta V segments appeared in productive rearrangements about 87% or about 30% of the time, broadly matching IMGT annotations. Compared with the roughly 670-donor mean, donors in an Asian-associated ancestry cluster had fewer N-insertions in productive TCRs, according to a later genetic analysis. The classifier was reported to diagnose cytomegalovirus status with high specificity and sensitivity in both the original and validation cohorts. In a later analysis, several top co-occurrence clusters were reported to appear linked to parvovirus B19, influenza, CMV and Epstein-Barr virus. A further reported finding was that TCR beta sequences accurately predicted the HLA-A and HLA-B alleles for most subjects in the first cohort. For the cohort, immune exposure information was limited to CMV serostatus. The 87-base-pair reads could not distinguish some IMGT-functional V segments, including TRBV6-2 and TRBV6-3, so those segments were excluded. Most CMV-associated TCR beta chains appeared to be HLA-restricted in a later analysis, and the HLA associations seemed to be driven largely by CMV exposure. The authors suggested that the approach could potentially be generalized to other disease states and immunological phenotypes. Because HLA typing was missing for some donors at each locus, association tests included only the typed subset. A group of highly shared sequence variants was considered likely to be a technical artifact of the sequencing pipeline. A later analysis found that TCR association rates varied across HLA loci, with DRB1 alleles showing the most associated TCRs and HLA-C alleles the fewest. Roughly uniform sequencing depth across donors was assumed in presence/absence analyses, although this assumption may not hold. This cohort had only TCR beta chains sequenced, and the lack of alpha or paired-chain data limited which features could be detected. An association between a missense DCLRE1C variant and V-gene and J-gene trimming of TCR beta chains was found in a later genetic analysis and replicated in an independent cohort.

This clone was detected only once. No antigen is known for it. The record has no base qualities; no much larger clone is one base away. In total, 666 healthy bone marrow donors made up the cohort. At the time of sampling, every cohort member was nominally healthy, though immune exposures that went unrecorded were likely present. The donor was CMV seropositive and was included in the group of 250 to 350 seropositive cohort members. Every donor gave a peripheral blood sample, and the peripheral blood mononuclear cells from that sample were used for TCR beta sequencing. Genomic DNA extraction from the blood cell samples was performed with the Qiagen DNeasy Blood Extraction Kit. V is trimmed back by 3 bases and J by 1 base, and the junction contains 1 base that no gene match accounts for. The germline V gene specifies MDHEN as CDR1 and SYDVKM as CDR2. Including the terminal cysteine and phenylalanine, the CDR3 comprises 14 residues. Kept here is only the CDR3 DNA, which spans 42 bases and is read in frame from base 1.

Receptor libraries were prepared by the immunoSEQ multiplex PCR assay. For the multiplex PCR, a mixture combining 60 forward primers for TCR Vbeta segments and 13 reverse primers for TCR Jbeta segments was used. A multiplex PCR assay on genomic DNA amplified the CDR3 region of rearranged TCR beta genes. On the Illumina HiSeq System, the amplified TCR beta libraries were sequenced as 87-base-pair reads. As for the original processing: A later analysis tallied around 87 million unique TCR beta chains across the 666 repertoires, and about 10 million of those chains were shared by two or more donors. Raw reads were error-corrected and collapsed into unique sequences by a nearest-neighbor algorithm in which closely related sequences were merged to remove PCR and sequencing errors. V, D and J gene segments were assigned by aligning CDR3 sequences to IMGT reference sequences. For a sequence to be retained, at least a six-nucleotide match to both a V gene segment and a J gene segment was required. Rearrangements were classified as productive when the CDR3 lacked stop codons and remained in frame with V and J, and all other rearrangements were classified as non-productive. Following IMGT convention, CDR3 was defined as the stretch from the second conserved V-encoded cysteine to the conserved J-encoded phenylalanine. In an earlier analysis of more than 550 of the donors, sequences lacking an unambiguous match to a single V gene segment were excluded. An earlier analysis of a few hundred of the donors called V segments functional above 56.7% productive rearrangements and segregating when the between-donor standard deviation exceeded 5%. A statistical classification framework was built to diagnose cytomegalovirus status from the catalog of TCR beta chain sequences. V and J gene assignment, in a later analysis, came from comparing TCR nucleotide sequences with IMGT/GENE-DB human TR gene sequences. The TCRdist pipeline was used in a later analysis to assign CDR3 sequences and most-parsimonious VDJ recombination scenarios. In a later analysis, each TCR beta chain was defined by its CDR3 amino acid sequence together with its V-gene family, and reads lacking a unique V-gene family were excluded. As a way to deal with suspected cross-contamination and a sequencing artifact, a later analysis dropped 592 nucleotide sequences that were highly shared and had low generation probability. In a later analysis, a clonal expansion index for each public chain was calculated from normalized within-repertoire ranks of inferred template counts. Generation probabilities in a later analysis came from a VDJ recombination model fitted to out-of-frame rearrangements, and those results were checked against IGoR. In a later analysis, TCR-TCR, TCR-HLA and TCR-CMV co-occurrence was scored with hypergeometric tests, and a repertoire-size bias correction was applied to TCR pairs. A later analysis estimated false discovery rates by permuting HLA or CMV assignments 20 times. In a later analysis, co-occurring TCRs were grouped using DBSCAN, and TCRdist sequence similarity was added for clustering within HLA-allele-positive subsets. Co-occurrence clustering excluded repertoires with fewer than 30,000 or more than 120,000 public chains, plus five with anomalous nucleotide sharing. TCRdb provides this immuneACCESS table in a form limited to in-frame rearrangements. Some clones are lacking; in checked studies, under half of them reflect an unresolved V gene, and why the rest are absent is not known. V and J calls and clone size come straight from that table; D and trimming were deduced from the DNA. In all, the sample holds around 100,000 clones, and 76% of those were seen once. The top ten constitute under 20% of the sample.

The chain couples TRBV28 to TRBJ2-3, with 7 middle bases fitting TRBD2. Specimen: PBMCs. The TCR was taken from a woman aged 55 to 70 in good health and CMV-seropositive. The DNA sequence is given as TGTGCCAGCAGTTTTGGGGGGGGCACAGATACGCAGTATTTT. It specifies CASSFGGGTDTQYF.